One and the same sample provided the 16 T cell receptor beta chains below, sequenced in a study of blood T cell repertoires in COVID-19. Clones were sequenced by immunoSEQ multiplex PCR, and TCRdb holds only the in-frame ones, with some missing. The sample holds roughly 80,000 clones, roughly 90% seen once. Material: peripheral blood. The receptors derive from a human donor in a cohort sampled during active COVID-19.

The CDR3 sequence is CASSLAGYVLPVTEAFF. The CDR3 DNA reads as TGTGCCAGCAGCTTGGCGGGTTATGTACTCCCGGTCACTGAAGCTTTCTTT. The chain couples TRBV7-9 to TRBJ1-1; no reliable D call. V was pared by 3 bases and J by 4 bases, with 21 bases between. CDR1 is SEHNR and CDR2 is FQNEAQ in the germline V gene (reference sequence). CDR3 length: 17 residues.

The gene calls are TRBV12-3 or TRBV12-4 and TRBJ1-1; D is uncertain. Trimming stripped 8 bases from V and 13 bases from J, with 17 bases between. The CDR3 is 11 residues long. CDR3 nucleotide sequence: TGTGCCAGCCGCGCGGAACGTTTGGGTTTCTTT. Its translation: CASRAERLGFF.

J is TRBJ1-1 and V is TRBV7-3, with unresolved D. Trimming removed 4 bases from V and 3 bases from J, with 15 bases in between. Per the germline V gene, CDR1 is SGHTA and CDR2 is FQGTGA. The CDR3 has 15 residues. This CDR3 is CASSSQALGDTEAFF. The CDR3 DNA reads TGTGCCAGCAGCTCCCAAGCGCTAGGCGACACTGAAGCTTTCTTT.

The chain links TRBV3-1 (or the pseudogene TRBV3-2) to TRBJ1-2; D gene ambiguous. This CDR3 comprises 13 residues. Germline CDR1 is LGHDT and CDR2 is YNNKEL (reference sequence). Trimming took 3 bases from V and 3 from J, leaving 8 bases between them. Written as DNA, the CDR3 is TGTGCCAGCAGCCAGGGAGGCCACTATGGCTACACCTTC. Protein: CASSQGGHYGYTF.

The CDR3 nucleotides read TGTGCCAGCAGCTCGAGCCCCAGCGGAGGCCATTCCCAACATTACGAGCAGTACTTC. Encoded protein: CASSSSPSGGHSQHYEQYF. The J gene is TRBJ2-7, the V gene TRBV7-9, with D perhaps matching TRBD2 (5 bases). CDR1 is SEHNR and CDR2 is FQNEAQ in the germline V gene (reference sequence). The CDR3 is 19 residues long. V lost 4 bases and J 4 bases, leaving 29 bases between the germline ends.

V is TRBV27 and J is TRBJ2-1; 8 nucleotides line up with TRBD2. The trim removed 4 bases at V and 2 bases at J, leaving 13 bases unmatched. The CDR3 extends over 18 amino acids. The germline gives CDR1 MNHEY, CDR2 SMNVEV (reference sequence). CDR3 sequence (DNA): TGTGCCAGCAGTTCTTTTCCCGCGGGAGGCTTCACCTACAATGAGCAGTTCTTC. Residues: CASSSFPAGGFTYNEQFF.

The rearrangement joins TRBV5-7 to TRBJ1-4; 7 nucleotides align to TRBD1. TRBV5-7 is recorded as an ORF, its role being uncertain. V shed 4 bases and J 6 bases; nucleotides not matched to a gene: 3. The CDR3 covers 13 residues. The CDR3 region has the DNA TGTGCCAGCAGCCGGGGGACAGATGAAAAACTGTTTTTT. Its protein product is CASSRGTDEKLFF.

Points on this clone: Germline and junction disagree at one end, which may indicate a read error. The chain is built from TRBV29-1 and TRBJ1-2; D perhaps matches TRBD1 (6 bases). This CDR3 spans 13 amino acids. The germline V gene encodes CDR1 SQVTM and CDR2 ANQGSEA. CDR3 nucleotides: TGCAGCGCTGAAGGTGTGGGGGCGGGTGGCTACACCTTC. Its translation: CSAEGVGAGGYTF.

The CDR3 DNA reads TGTGCCAGCAGCGTGTCCCCCAGCTCGGGGGGGCAGTTCTTC. It translates to CASSVSPSSGGQFF. This chain connects TRBV5-6 to TRBJ2-1; 7 positions agree with TRBD2. Germline V gene data show CDR1 as SGHDT and CDR2 as YYEEEE. V was pared by 4 bases and J by 12 bases, with 13 bases of the junction left unmatched. The CDR3 consists of 14 residues. The full variable domain, in which reference TRBV5-6 and TRBJ2-1 provide the parts outside the CDR3, is DAGVTQSPTHLIKTRGQQVTLRCSPKSGHDTVSWYQQALGQGPQFIFQYYEEEERQRGNFPDRFSGHQFPNYSSELNVNALLLGDSALYLCASSVSPSSGGQFFGPGTRLTVL.

V gene TRBV6-6 combines with J gene TRBJ1-4; 9 positions match TRBD1. Losses at the gene ends were 6 bases for V and 6 bases for J; bases not matched to a gene: 5. The CDR3 totals 14 residues. CDR1 and CDR2 from the germline V gene are MNHNY and SVGAGI (reference sequence). CDR3 sequence: CASRPGQGDEKLFF. CDR3 in DNA: TGTGCCAGCAGACCGGGACAGGGAGATGAAAAACTGTTTTTT.

Points on this clone: The same CDR3 arises from other DNA sequences in this sample as well. V is TRBV2 and J is TRBJ2-5; TRBD1 aligns across 10 bases. The trim removed 5 bases at V and 4 bases at J, leaving 4 bases unmatched. The CDR3 is 14 residues long. Germline CDR1 reads SNHLY; CDR2 reads FYNNEI. The chain's CDR3 is CASSSDRGRETQYF. CDR3 coding DNA: TGTGCCAGCAGTTCCGACAGGGGGCGAGAGACCCAGTACTTC.

The chain links TRBV11-2 to TRBJ2-5; the D gene is possibly TRBD2 (5 bases). This CDR3 has 15 residues. Germline-derived CDR1 and CDR2 are SGHAT and FQNNGV. V shed 1 base and J shed 1 base, with 10 bases lying between them. The CDR3 region is CASSLGGISQETQYF. The CDR3 DNA reads as TGTGCCAGCAGCTTAGGAGGGATCAGCCAAGAGACCCAGTACTTC.

This clone occurred a few times. The V and J genes are TRBV6-2 or TRBV6-3 and TRBJ1-4; 12 bases map to TRBD1. The ends lost 2 bases at V and 8 bases at J; junction bases unmatched: 15. CDR1 is MNHEY, CDR2 SVGEGT, per germline. The CDR3 covers 19 residues. CDR3 sequence (DNA): TGTGCCAGCAGTTACACGCCGGGACAGGGGGCGCGAGGCAACGAAAAACTGTTTTTT. Its protein product is CASSYTPGQGARGNEKLFF.

The rearrangement uses TRBV5-1 and TRBJ2-1, with a tentative D call TRBD1 (5 bases). CDR3 size: 17 residues. Per the germline V gene, CDR1 is SGHRS and CDR2 is YFSETQ. Trimming took off 4 bases at V and 10 bases at J, with 27 bases between the two ends. CDR3 sequence (DNA): TGCGCCAGCAGCGGAGCCTCCTCGGGCAGGGTATGGAGAGAGCAGTTCTTC. This sequence encodes CASSGASSGRVWREQFF.

The chain links TRBV7-2 to TRBJ1-3; 7 bases fit TRBD1. The length of the CDR3 is 17 residues. Germline CDR1 SGHTA, CDR2 FQGNSA. V dropped 2 bases and J dropped 2; count of bases not matched to a gene: 9. In nucleotides, the CDR3 is TGTGCCAGCAGCTTACGTATTTCGACAGGGACTGGAAACACCATATATTTT. As protein: CASSLRISTGTGNTIYF.

The chain is built from TRBV30 and TRBJ2-7, with D unclear. The CDR3 loop spans 13 amino acids. Trimming took off 2 bases at V and 2 bases at J, with 10 bases between the two ends. Per germline, CDR1 GTSNPN and CDR2 SVGIG (reference sequence). The DNA of the CDR3 is TGTGCCTGGAGTTACAGTCCTACCTACGAGCAGTACTTC. It codes for CAWSYSPTYEQYF.